The 26 T cell receptor beta chains reported below all come from one sample, sequenced in a study of T cell repertoires in cytomegalovirus infection. No antigens are known for them. Each CDR3 protein gets one entry after TCRdb re-called the reads with MiXCR. The sample yields 700,000 to 850,000 distinct CDR3 sequences, 30% to 35% seen once. The sequences come from cultured CD8+ T cells from PBMCs, collected from culture after CMV antigen stimulation. These receptors all come from a human donor in good health (CMV status not recorded). Some clones in this sample may be carry-over from other donors' samples.

The V call is TRBV9, the J call TRBJ1-1, with D uncertain. The V and J ends lost 2 bases and 1 base respectively, with 12 bases between them. The CDR3 contains 15 residues. Germline CDR1 SGDLS, CDR2 YYNGEE. The CDR3 DNA reads as TGTGCCAGCAGCGTGAAGGGTTGGGGGAACACTGAAGCTTTCTTT. Its translation: CASSVKGWGNTEAFF.

This chain connects TRBV19 to TRBJ2-3, with 9 nucleotides matching TRBD2. V trimming: 3 bases; J trimming: 2 bases; junction bases outside the gene matches: 6. The germline CDR1 and CDR2 sequences are LNHDA and SQIVND (reference sequence). This CDR3 is built from 16 residues. CDR3 loop: CASSIGLAGITDTQYF. CDR3 sequence (DNA): TGTGCCAGTAGTATCGGCCTAGCGGGGATCACAGATACGCAGTATTTT. Using reference TRBV19 and TRBJ2-3 for the parts outside the CDR3, the full variable domain is DGGITQSPKYLFRKEGQNVTLSCEQNLNHDAMYWYRQDPGQGLRLIYYSQIVNDFQKGDIAEGYSVSREKKESFPLTVTSAQKNPTAFYLCASSIGLAGITDTQYFGPGTRLTVL.

The V call is TRBV27, the J call TRBJ2-6, with D hard to call. Looked up from germline, CDR1 is MNHEY and CDR2 is SMNVEV (reference sequence). The CDR3 has 17 amino acids. Trimming took off 3 bases at V and 2 bases at J, with 14 bases between the two ends. The CDR3: CASSFFPPPPGANVLTF. The DNA for the CDR3 is TGTGCCAGCAGTTTCTTCCCTCCTCCTCCTGGGGCCAACGTCCTGACTTTC.

The chain combines TRBV5-6 with TRBJ2-1; 10 bases line up with TRBD2. Looked up from germline, CDR1 is SGHDT and CDR2 is YYEEEE. This CDR3 has 18 residues. The V gene end was trimmed by 4 bases and the J gene end by 4 bases; junction bases not matched to a gene: 14. The CDR3 region has the DNA TGTGCCAGCAGCCCCAGCGGGCTAGCGGGGGCCTTATACAATGAGCAGTTCTTC. As protein: CASSPSGLAGALYNEQFF.

The sample holds a few counts of this clonotype. The chain has TRBV6-5 and TRBJ1-1, with 7 bases that match TRBD1. CDR3 length equals 13 residues. The germline V gene has CDR1 MNHEY and CDR2 SVGAGI. The ends lost 3 bases at V and 6 bases at J; junction bases unmatched: 4. The CDR3 DNA is TGTGCCAGCAGTTATACACAGGGGTCTGAAGCTTTCTTT. Translated, it gives CASSYTQGSEAFF.

This rearrangement joins TRBV27 to TRBJ1-1; maybe TRBD1 (6 bases). The CDR3 length is 14 residues. Trimming took off 10 bases at V and 4 bases at J, with 19 bases between the two ends. Per the germline V gene, CDR1 is MNHEY and CDR2 is SMNVEV (reference sequence). The CDR3 DNA sequence: TGTGCCACCAGCGCAGGGGTTTCGGGCACTGAAGCTTTCTTT. This encodes CATSAGVSGTEAFF.

The V and J genes are TRBV5-8 and TRBJ2-1, with TRBD2 as a possible D gene (6 bases). The CDR3 is made up of 15 amino acids. V was clipped by 0 bases and J by 3 bases, with 10 bases between them. The V gene's germline CDR1 is SGHTS and CDR2 YDEGEE. The CDR3 nucleotides read TGTGCCAGCAGCTTGGGGACTACGGTCTACAATGAGCAGTTCTTC. This sequence encodes CASSLGTTVYNEQFF.

This clonotype was seen once. Since a much larger clone is just one base distant, this may be a read error. The J gene is TRBJ1-5, the V gene TRBV7-2; D unresolved. Germline V CDR1 and CDR2: SGHTA, FQGNSA. The CDR3 is made up of 15 amino acids. The CDR3 nucleotides are TGTGTCAGCAGCTTAGGGAGATATAGCAATCAGCCCCAGCATTTT. Protein product: CVSSLGRYSNQPQHF.

This chain joins TRBV4-1 and TRBJ2-7, with TRBD2 matching 12 bases. Germline CDR1 is MGHRA and CDR2 is YSYEKL. Trimming removed 6 bases from V and 4 bases from J; junction bases left unmatched: 4. The CDR3 extends over 14 amino acids. CDR3 bases: TGCGCCAGCAGTTGGACTAGCGGGGAGTACGAGCAGTACTTC. This gives the protein CASSWTSGEYEQYF.

The chain links TRBV19 to TRBJ2-2, with 8 bases fitting TRBD2. The CDR3 sequence is 16 residues long. The V gene's germline CDR1 is LNHDA and CDR2 SQIVND (reference sequence). V dropped 7 bases and J dropped 5; count of bases not matched to a gene: 12. The DNA of the CDR3 is TGTGCCAGTACCGAGCGGGGGCCCTCTGGGACCGGGGAGCTGTTTTTT. It translates to CASTERGPSGTGELFF.

This clonotype has at least ten counts. The rearrangement uses TRBV7-8 and TRBJ2-3, with 9 bases matching TRBD1. The CDR3 runs 17 residues. V was pared by 1 base and J by 2 bases, with 7 bases of the junction left unmatched. Germline-derived CDR1 and CDR2 are SGHVS and FQNEAQ. The CDR3 DNA reads as TGTGCCAGCAGCTTAGGGTTTCGGGACAGGGACACAGATACGCAGTATTTT. This codes for CASSLGFRDRDTDTQYF.

In the case of this clonotype: This sequence may be a read error, since a much larger clone differs from it by one base. The chain is built from TRBV7-4 and TRBJ2-2, with 9 bases aligning to TRBD2. Trimming took 6 bases from V and 5 from J; bases not matched to a gene: 7. This CDR3 spans 15 amino acids. From germline, CDR1 is SGHVT and CDR2 SQSDAQ. The CDR3 nucleotides are TGTGCCAGCAGACAAAGGCTAGCGGGGACCGGGGAGCTGTTTTTT. This translates into CASRQRLAGTGELFF.

The chain couples TRBV6-2 or TRBV6-3 to TRBJ2-7; 14 bases map to TRBD2. The trim removed 4 bases at V and 6 bases at J, leaving 5 bases unmatched. There are 15 residues in the CDR3. CDR1 MNHEY and CDR2 SVGEGT come from the germline V gene. The CDR3 sequence: CASSSGLAGGREQYV. In DNA form, the CDR3 reads TGTGCCAGCAGTTCCGGACTAGCGGGGGGACGCGAGCAGTACGTC.

This clonotype was seen more than once but under ten times. The chain combines TRBV5-1 with TRBJ2-1, with 8 nucleotides matching TRBD1. This CDR3 is 16 amino acids long. Unmatched junction bases numbered 15, after V lost 0 bases and J lost 13 bases. In germline, CDR1 is SGHRS, CDR2 YFSETQ. CDR3 DNA: TGCGCCAGCAGCTTGGATCCGGGACAGGATCTTTTTGGACAGTTCTTC. This encodes CASSLDPGQDLFGQFF. Together with reference TRBV5-1 and TRBJ2-1, the CDR3 gives the full variable domain: KAGVTQTPRYLIKTRGQQVTLSCSPISGHRSVSWYQQTPGQGLQFLFEYFSETQRNKGNFPGRFSGRQFSNSRSEMNVSTLELGDSALYLCASSLDPGQDLFGQFFGPGTRLTVL.

This clonotype was detected many times. The V call is TRBV7-8, the J call TRBJ2-2, with D possibly being TRBD1 (6 bases). Germline V CDR1 and CDR2: SGHVS, FQNEAQ. With 6 bases removed from V and 3 bases from J, the gap between germline ends came to 17 bases. This CDR3 contains 16 residues. Here the CDR3 reads CASRFNRAQDTGELFF. In nucleotides, the CDR3 is TGTGCCAGCAGATTTAACAGGGCTCAGGACACCGGGGAGCTGTTTTTT.

This rearrangement joins TRBV15 to TRBJ1-1; 10 bases are a match to TRBD1. The CDR3 contains 12 residues. V was pared by 5 bases and J by 11 bases, with 5 bases of the junction left unmatched. Germline CDR1 and CDR2: LNHNV and YYDKDF (reference sequence). CDR3 nucleotides: TGTGCCACCAGCTGGGACAGGGGCGACGCTTTCTTT. This sequence encodes CATSWDRGDAFF.

This clonotype was observed a few times. The chain recombines TRBV6-2 or TRBV6-3 with TRBJ2-7; TRBD1 matches at 7 bases. This CDR3 has 14 amino acids. V lost 10 bases and J lost 4; bases outside the gene matches: 13. Germline assignment: CDR1 MNHEY and CDR2 SVGEGT. CDR3 DNA sequence: TGTGCCACTTGTAAGGGGGCAACAGGGTACGAGCAGTACGTC. This sequence encodes CATCKGATGYEQYV.

V is TRBV6-1 and J is TRBJ2-3, with 7 positions matching TRBD2. V was pared by 7 bases and J by 2 bases, with 6 bases of the junction left unmatched. Germline CDR1 MNHNS, CDR2 SASEGT. CDR3 length: 14 amino acids. In DNA, the CDR3 is TGTGCCAGCACCGCTAGCGGACACACAGATACGCAGTATTTT. It translates to CASTASGHTDTQYF.

This chain uses TRBV7-6 with TRBJ1-2; perhaps TRBD1 as D (6 bases). Germline CDR1 is SGHVS and CDR2 is FNYEAQ. With 1 base removed from V and 8 bases from J, the gap between germline ends came to 14 bases. CDR3 length: 14 residues. The DNA of the CDR3 is TGTGCCAGCAGCTTAGGTGAAGGGGGATACGGCTACACCTTC. Protein sequence: CASSLGEGGYGYTF.

A word on this clonotype: A much more abundant neighbour one base away suggests this may be a read error. The conserved phenylalanine or tryptophan is not found at the CDR3 terminus, so this likely reflects a read error. The limits of the CDR3 on the DNA are not certain, so only TCRdb's listed CDR3 is given. The rearrangement joins TRBV5-6 to TRBJ2-5; the D call TRBD2 from the table was never checked on the DNA. Per the germline V gene, CDR1 is SGHDT and CDR2 is YYEEEE. The CDR3 is 14 amino acids in total, end residues counted. CDR3 region: CANSLANRRDSSFL.

V is TRBV4-3 and J is TRBJ1-6, with D possibly being TRBD1 (5 bases). The CDR3 is made up of 17 amino acids. V lost 0 bases and J lost 4, with 13 bases in between. From germline, CDR1 is LGHNA and CDR2 YSLEER. CDR3 amino acids: CASSQDPGQGYNSPLHF. CDR3 nucleotides: TGCGCCAGCAGCCAAGATCCCGGCCAGGGATATAATTCACCCCTCCACTTT.

The chain links TRBV6-1 to TRBJ2-5, with 8 bases that match TRBD1. This CDR3 contains 15 residues. After removal of 5 bases from V and 3 bases from J, the junction contained 8 bases not matched to a gene. CDR1 is MNHNS and CDR2 is SASEGT in the germline V gene. The CDR3 protein is CASSYRTGKKETQYF. The CDR3 region has the DNA TGTGCCAGCAGTTACCGGACAGGGAAGAAAGAGACCCAGTACTTC.

This chain uses TRBV19 with TRBJ2-6, with a weak D call TRBD1 (6 bases). The V end was cut by 0 bases, the J end by 2 bases, with 17 bases between. Germline-derived CDR1 and CDR2 are LNHDA and SQIVND (reference sequence). There are 19 residues in the CDR3. CDR3 in amino acids: CASSIDSVPWTAGANVLTF. The CDR3 bases are TGTGCCAGTAGTATAGATTCAGTCCCTTGGACAGCTGGGGCCAACGTCCTGACTTTC.

This sequence joins TRBV7-3 and TRBJ2-1, with 11 positions matching TRBD2. Trimming at V came to 1 base and at J to 6 bases, leaving 2 bases not matched to a gene. This CDR3 has 15 residues. The V gene's germline CDR1 is SGHTA and CDR2 FQGTGA. Written as DNA, the CDR3 is TGTGCCAGCAGCTTAAATAGCGGGGGGGGCAATGAGCAGTTCTTC. As protein: CASSLNSGGGNEQFF.

This clonotype was found a few times. The chain carries TRBV4-1 and TRBJ1-1; no reliable D call. This CDR3 comprises 14 residues. V gave up 0 bases and J gave up 5 bases, with 10 bases separating them. CDR1 and CDR2 (germline): MGHRA, YSYEKL. The CDR3 DNA reads TGCGCCAGCAGCCAAGAAGGAAAGGGTACTGAAGCTTTCTTT. Protein: CASSQEGKGTEAFF.

V usage is TRBV27 and J usage is TRBJ2-3; 14 nucleotides line up with TRBD2. The ends lost 5 bases at V and 2 bases at J; junction bases unmatched: 15. Germline V CDR1 and CDR2: MNHEY, SMNVEV (reference sequence). The CDR3 spans 20 residues. CDR3 in amino acids: CASSTLGLAGGPFSTDTQYF. CDR3 DNA: TGTGCCAGCAGTACCCTCGGACTAGCGGGGGGTCCCTTCTCCACAGATACGCAGTATTTT.